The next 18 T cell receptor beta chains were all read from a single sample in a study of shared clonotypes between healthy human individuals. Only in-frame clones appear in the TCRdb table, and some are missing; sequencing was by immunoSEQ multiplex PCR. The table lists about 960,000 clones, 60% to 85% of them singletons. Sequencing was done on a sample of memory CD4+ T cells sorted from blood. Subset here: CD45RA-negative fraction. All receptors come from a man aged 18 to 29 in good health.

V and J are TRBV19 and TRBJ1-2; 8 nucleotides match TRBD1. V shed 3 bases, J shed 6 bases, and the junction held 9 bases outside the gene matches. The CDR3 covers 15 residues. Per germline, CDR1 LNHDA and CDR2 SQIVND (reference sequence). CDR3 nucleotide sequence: TGTGCCAGTAGTATTGTGGACAGGGAGCAGAATGGCTACACCTTC. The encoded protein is CASSIVDREQNGYTF. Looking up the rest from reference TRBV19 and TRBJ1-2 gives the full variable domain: DGGITQSPKYLFRKEGQNVTLSCEQNLNHDAMYWYRQDPGQGLRLIYYSQIVNDFQKGDIAEGYSVSREKKESFPLTVTSAQKNPTAFYLCASSIVDREQNGYTFGSGTRLTVV.

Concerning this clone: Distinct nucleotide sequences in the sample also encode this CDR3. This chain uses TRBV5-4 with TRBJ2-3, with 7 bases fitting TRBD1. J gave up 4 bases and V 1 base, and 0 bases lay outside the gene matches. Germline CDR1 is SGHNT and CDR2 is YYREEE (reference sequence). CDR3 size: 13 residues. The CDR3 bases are TGTGCCAGCAGCTTGACAGGGGCAGATACGCAGTATTTT. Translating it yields CASSLTGADTQYF.

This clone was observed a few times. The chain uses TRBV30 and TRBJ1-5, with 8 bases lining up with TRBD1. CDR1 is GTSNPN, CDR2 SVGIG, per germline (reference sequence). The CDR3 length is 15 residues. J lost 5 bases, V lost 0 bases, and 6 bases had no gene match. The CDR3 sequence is CAWSVRQGADQPQHF. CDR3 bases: TGTGCCTGGAGTGTACGGCAGGGGGCAGATCAGCCCCAGCATTTT.

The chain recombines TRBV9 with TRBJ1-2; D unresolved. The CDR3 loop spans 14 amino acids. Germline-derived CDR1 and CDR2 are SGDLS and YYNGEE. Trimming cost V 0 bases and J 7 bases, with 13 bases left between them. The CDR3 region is CASSVGGSSSGYTF. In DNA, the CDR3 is TGTGCCAGCAGCGTAGGTGGCAGTTCGAGTGGCTACACCTTC.

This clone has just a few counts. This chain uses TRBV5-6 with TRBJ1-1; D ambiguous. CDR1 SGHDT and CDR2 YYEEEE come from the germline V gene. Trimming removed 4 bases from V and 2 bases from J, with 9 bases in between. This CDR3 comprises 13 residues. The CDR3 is CASSQLPNTEAFF. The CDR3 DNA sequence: TGTGCCAGCAGCCAATTGCCAAACACTGAAGCTTTCTTT.

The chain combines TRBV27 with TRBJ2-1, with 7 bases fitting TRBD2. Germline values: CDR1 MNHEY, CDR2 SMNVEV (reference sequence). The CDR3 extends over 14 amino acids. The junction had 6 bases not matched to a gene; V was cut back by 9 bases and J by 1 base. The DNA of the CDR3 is TGTGCCAGACTAGCGTTGGGATCCTACAATGAGCAGTTCTTC. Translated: CARLALGSYNEQFF.

CDR3 protein: CASSYRSSQSTDTQYF. CDR3 sequence (DNA): TGTGCCAGCAGTTATCGAAGCAGCCAAAGCACAGATACGCAGTATTTT. The chain carries TRBV6-6 and TRBJ2-3, with D hard to call. Germline V CDR1 and CDR2: MNHNY, SVGAGI (reference sequence). This CDR3 has 16 residues. V lost 3 bases and J 0 bases, leaving 13 bases between the germline ends.

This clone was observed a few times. In nucleotides, the CDR3 is TGTGCCAGCAGCAGATCACGCGGGAGGGACAACAATGAGCAGTTCTTC. Protein product: CASSRSRGRDNNEQFF. The V and J genes are TRBV9 and TRBJ2-1; 9 bases line up with TRBD2. This CDR3 is 16 amino acids long. Trimming took 4 bases from V and 5 from J; bases not matched to a gene: 10. The germline V gene encodes CDR1 SGDLS and CDR2 YYNGEE.

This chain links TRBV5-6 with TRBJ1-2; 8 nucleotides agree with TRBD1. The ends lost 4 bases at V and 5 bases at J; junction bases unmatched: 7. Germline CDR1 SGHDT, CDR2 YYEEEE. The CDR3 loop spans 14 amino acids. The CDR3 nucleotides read TGTGCCAGCAGCGACAGGGGAGTAAGTTATGGCTACACCTTC. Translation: CASSDRGVSYGYTF.

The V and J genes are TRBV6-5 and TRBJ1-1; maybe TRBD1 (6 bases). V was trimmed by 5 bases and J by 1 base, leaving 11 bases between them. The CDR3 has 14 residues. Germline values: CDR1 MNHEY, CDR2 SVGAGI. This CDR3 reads CASSTGFSNTEAFF. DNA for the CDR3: TGTGCCAGCAGTACAGGGTTCTCGAACACTGAAGCTTTCTTT.

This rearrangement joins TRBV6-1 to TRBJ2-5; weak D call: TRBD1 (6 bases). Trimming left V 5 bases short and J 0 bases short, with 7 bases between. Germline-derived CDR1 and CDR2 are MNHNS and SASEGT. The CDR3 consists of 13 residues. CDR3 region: CASSTGNQETQYF. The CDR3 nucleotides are TGTGCCAGCAGTACAGGGAACCAAGAGACCCAGTACTTC.

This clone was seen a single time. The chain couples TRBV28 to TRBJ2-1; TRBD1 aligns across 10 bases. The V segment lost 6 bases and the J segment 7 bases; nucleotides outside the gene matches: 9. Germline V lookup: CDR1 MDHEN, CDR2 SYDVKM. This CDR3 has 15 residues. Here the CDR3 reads CASSLGDRGWNEQFF. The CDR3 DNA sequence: TGTGCCAGCAGCCTAGGGGACAGGGGTTGGAATGAGCAGTTCTTC.

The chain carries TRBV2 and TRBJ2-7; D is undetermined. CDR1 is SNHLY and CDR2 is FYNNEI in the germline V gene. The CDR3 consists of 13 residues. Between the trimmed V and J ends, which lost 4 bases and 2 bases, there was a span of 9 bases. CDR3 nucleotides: TGTGCCAGCAGTGTTGCAGAAGCCTACGAGCAGTACTTC. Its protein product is CASSVAEAYEQYF. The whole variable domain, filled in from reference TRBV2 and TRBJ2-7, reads EPEVTQTPSHQVTQMGQEVILRCVPISNHLYFYWYRQILGQKVEFLVSFYNNEISEKSEIFDDQFSVERPDGSNFTLKIRSTKLEDSAMYFCASSVAEAYEQYFGPGTRLTVT.

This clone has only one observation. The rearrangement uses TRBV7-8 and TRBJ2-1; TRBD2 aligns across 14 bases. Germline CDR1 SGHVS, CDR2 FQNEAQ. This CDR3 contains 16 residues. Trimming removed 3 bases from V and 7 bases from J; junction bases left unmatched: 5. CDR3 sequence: CASSFPGLAGENEQFF. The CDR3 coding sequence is TGTGCCAGCAGCTTCCCGGGACTAGCGGGAGAAAATGAGCAGTTCTTC.

The DNA of the CDR3 is TGTGCCAGCAGCTCCCACTACGCGGGGGCTGAAGCTTTCTTT. It codes for CASSSHYAGAEAFF. The chain has TRBV7-9 and TRBJ1-1; tentative D call: TRBD1 (5 bases). V lost 4 bases and J 6 bases, leaving 15 bases between the germline ends. Germline loops: CDR1 SEHNR, CDR2 FQNEAQ (reference sequence). The CDR3 extends over 14 amino acids.

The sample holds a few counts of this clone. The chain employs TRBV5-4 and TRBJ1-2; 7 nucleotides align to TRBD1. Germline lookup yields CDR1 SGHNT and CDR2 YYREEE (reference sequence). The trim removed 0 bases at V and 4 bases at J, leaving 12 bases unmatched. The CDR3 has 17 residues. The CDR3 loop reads CASSLAGTVGLSYGYTF. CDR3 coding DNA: TGTGCCAGCAGCTTGGCCGGGACAGTGGGCTTAAGCTATGGCTACACCTTC.

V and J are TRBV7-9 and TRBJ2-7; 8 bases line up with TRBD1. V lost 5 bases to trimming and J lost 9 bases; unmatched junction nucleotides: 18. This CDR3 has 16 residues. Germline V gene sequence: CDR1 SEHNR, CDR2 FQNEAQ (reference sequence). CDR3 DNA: TGTGCCAGCAGCGCGGACAGGGTTGTGGCAGTGAGTGTGCAGTACTTC. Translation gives CASSADRVVAVSVQYF. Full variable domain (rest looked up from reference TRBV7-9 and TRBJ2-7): DTGVSQNPRHKITKRGQNVTFRCDPISEHNRLYWYRQTLGQGPEFLTYFQNEAQLEKSRLLSDRFSAERPKGSFSTLEIQRTEQGDSAMYLCASSADRVVAVSVQYFGPGTRLTVT.

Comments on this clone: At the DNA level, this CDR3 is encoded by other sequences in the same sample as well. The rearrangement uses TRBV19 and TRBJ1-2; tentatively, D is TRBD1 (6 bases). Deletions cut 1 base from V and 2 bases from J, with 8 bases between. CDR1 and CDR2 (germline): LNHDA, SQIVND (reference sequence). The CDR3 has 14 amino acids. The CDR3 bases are TGTGCCAGTAGTATAGGTGGACAGAACTATGGCTACACCTTC. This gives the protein CASSIGGQNYGYTF.